This paragraph reports one TCR beta chain. The target antigen is unknown. The source of the sample is a study of CXCR3-negative and CXCR3-positive naive CD8 T cells. Study-wide results and caveats: For CXCR3-positive naive cells, TRB CDR3s were more hydrophobic than those of CXCR3-negative naive cells.

The CDR3 sequence is 15 residues long. Germline V gene sequence: CDR1 SQVTM, CDR2 ANQGSEA. Through 5' RACE with UMI labels, the TRB cDNA libraries were prepared. TCRdb reanalyzed the 5' RACE reads and collapses them to one entry per CDR3 protein, without DNA. The sample totals around 65,000 distinct CDR3 sequences. Sequencing input: naive CXCR3+ CD8+ T cells from blood. Noted subset: CD45RO-CCR7+CD27+CD95- naive CD8+ T cells expressing CXCR3 (TNR3+). The receptor was derived from a human donor in good health. Some clones in this sample may be carry-over from other donors' samples. The chain uses TRBV29-1 and TRBJ2-1; no DNA is available, so the TRBD2 call from TCRdb remains unchecked. The CDR3 loop is CSVVPGLNTYNEQFF.